The clone carrying this T cell receptor beta chain appeared a few times. Its antigen is not known. Every donor was a healthy Caucasian. V was shortened by 5 bases and J by 8 bases, with 16 bases between the two germline ends. The CDR3 consists of 14 residues. Template switching, a step in the protocol, added a universal primer site, and cDNA carried unique molecular identifiers. One entry per CDR3 protein, called by TCRdb with MiXCR from the 5' RACE reads. The sample has 450,000 or so distinct CDR3 sequences, 14% seen once. The sample originates from a study of identical twins. Study outcomes and limitations: Cross-sectional statistical analysis was relied on for the conclusions, without the same donors being followed.

The sample was also linked to a second study, of yellow fever vaccine responses in identical twins. That publication notes: As reported, the vaccine T cell response of twins seemed partly convergent and partly personalized.

Material: CD4+ T cells sorted from blood. The chain couples TRBV12-3 or TRBV12-4 to TRBJ2-1; tentatively, D is TRBD2 (6 bases). The receptor was derived from a woman aged 18-35 years in good health. The CDR3 bases are TGTGCCAGCAGTCTTCGGGACTCACCACATGAGCAGTTCTTC. Translation gives CASSLRDSPHEQFF.